This TCR beta chain was obtained from a study of OX40 agonist ivuxolimab in advanced cancers. Study-level background: Patients were treated with intravenous ivuxolimab, dosed at 0.01 to 10 mg/kg and infused every 2 weeks. Findings and limits, study-wide: On average, CD8+ T cells showed a greater number of expanded clones than CD4+.

TCRdb keeps only in-frame clones here, not all; method: immunoSEQ multiplex PCR. The sample carries 81,000 or so clones, roughly nine tenths recorded once. As to this clone: The antigen remains undetermined.

The CDR3 length is 16 residues. Germline V gene sequence: CDR1 SEHNR, CDR2 FQNEAQ (reference sequence). The germline V and J ends were trimmed by 5 bases and 4 bases, with 18 bases remaining between them. This TCR came from an adult with an advanced solid tumor such as melanoma, head and neck, liver or kidney cancer. This sequence joins TRBV7-9 and TRBJ2-1; the D gene is possibly TRBD1 (5 bases). The source was CD4+ or CD8+ T cells sorted from blood, collected in a trial of the OX40 agonist ivuxolimab. CDR3 amino acids: CASSPGASGSYNEQFF. In DNA form, the CDR3 reads TGTGCCAGCAGCCCTGGGGCGTCCGGTTCTTACAATGAGCAGTTCTTC.